This T cell receptor (beta chain) was captured in a study of T cell responses to AZD1222 COVID-19 vaccine. Background on the study: The study pooled second doses at about 4 or about 12 weeks.

This clone appeared a few times. Its antigen is undetermined. Study-level points and caveats: The study reported that nearly half of spike-specific TCRs target unmutated variant regions. Repertoire sampling happened only post peak T cell response. Compared with day 0, the breadth and depth of the Spike-specific TCR repertoire rose significantly after two doses of AZD1222.

There are 12 residues in the CDR3. V gave up 5 bases and J gave up 6 bases, with 13 bases separating them. Germline values: CDR1 GTSNPN, CDR2 SVGIG (reference sequence). Repertoires were generated with immunoSEQ multiplex PCR, while TCRdb's copy carries only in-frame clones and drops some. The table lists 90,000 to 120,000 clones, roughly 84% of them singletons. Sequenced material: peripheral blood, taken on day 0 of AZD1222 vaccination. V and J are TRBV30 and TRBJ1-1; perhaps TRBD1 as D (6 bases). This TCR derives from an adult in good health. CDR3 sequence: CAWERRGAEAFF. The DNA for the CDR3 is TGTGCCTGGGAGCGCAGGGGAGCTGAAGCTTTCTTT.